The 30 T cell receptor beta chains below come from one sample, sequenced in a study of blood T cells in healthy people across ages. PCR was performed a second time for about 7 to 12 cycles using a sample-barcoded 5' primer and a J-beta primer mix. TCRdb reanalysed the 5' RACE reads using MiXCR and keeps one entry per CDR3 protein. The data contain some 1,500,000 distinct CDR3 sequences, about 45% of them singletons. The sequencing sample was made of blood. The source is a woman aged 18-29 years in good health.

The chain links TRBV27 to TRBJ2-4; 8 positions match TRBD2. The CDR3 contains 17 residues. J was trimmed by 2 bases and V by 5 bases; bases with no gene match: 11. The germline V gene encodes CDR1 MNHEY and CDR2 SMNVEV (reference sequence). The CDR3 DNA follows: TGTGCCAGCAGTCCTCCCTTCGGGAGGGGGTCCAAAAACATTCAGTACTTC. This encodes CASSPPFGRGSKNIQYF.

This clonotype appeared a few times. This rearrangement joins TRBV20-1 to TRBJ2-4, with D unclear. The end of the DNA is better explained by TRBJ2-7, so the J call may be wrong. Germline V CDR1 and CDR2: DFQATT, SNEGSKA (reference sequence). CDR3 length equals 13 residues. The CDR3 coding sequence is TGCAGTGCGGAATCCGGTAAAGTCAACGAGCAGTACTTC. It translates to CSAESGKVNEQYF.

This chain links TRBV10-3 with TRBJ1-2; 10 bases map to TRBD1. The CDR3 spans 15 residues. V was pared by 4 bases and J by 3 bases, with 5 bases of the junction left unmatched. Germline V gives CDR1 ENHRY, CDR2 SYGVKD. DNA for the CDR3: TGTGCCATCAGTGGACAGGGGGCTAGGGACTATGGCTACACCTTC. This encodes CAISGQGARDYGYTF.

In this sample, this clonotype turned up a few times. The chain recombines TRBV29-1 with TRBJ2-7, with TRBD1 matching 7 bases. Germline loops: CDR1 SQVTM, CDR2 ANQGSEA. V trimming: 2 bases; J trimming: 7 bases; junction bases outside the gene matches: 8. CDR3 size: 13 residues. This chain's CDR3 is CSVERDRGSEQYF. CDR3 coding DNA: TGCAGCGTTGAACGGGACAGAGGCTCTGAGCAGTACTTC.

This clonotype was seen a handful of times. The V gene is TRBV7-9, the J gene TRBJ1-6, with unresolved D. This CDR3 comprises 13 residues. Trimming took 7 bases from V and 7 from J, leaving 11 bases between them. Germline V gene sequence: CDR1 SEHNR, CDR2 FQNEAQ (reference sequence). The CDR3 nucleotides are TGTGCCAGCAACACAGTCCAGAATTCACCCCTCCACTTT. This translates into CASNTVQNSPLHF.

There are a few counts of this clonotype. V is TRBV11-2 and J is TRBJ2-2; D perhaps matches TRBD2 (5 bases). Germline V gene lookup returns CDR1 SGHAT and CDR2 FQNNGV. Trimming pared 3 bases from V and 3 bases from J, leaving 14 bases between. The CDR3 has 16 amino acids. The CDR3 region has the DNA TGTGCCAGCAGCTTTGGGTTTCTAGCCGACACCGGGGAGCTGTTTTTT. Translating gives CASSFGFLADTGELFF.

Comments on this clonotype: A much larger clone is a single base away; this may be a read error. The chain employs TRBV7-3 and TRBJ2-1; TRBD2 matches at 11 bases. This CDR3 has 15 residues. J lost 4 bases, V lost 5 bases, and 4 bases had no gene match. Germline CDR1 SGHTA, CDR2 FQGTGA. The CDR3 protein is CASSMGLAEYNEQFF. CDR3 sequence (DNA): TGTGCCAGCAGCATGGGACTAGCGGAATACAATGAGCAGTTCTTC.

This chain links TRBV6-2 or TRBV6-3 with TRBJ2-5; D call uncertain. Looked up from germline, CDR1 is MNHEY and CDR2 is SVGEGT. This CDR3 spans 15 amino acids. V shed 0 bases and J shed 11 bases, with 19 bases lying between them. The CDR3 is CASSYSRAGPSEQYF. The CDR3, as DNA: TGTGCCAGCAGTTACTCCCGAGCAGGCCCGTCGGAGCAGTACTTC.

In this sample, this clonotype turned up a few times. The V gene is TRBV29-1, the J gene TRBJ1-1; no definite D call. The CDR3 has 10 amino acids. Per germline, CDR1 SQVTM and CDR2 ANQGSEA. V was pared by 5 bases and J by 12 bases, with 13 bases between. DNA for the CDR3: TGCAGCGTTCTTCCCCAAGAGTCTTTCTTT. Protein: CSVLPQESFF.

This clonotype was found once. V and J are TRBV7-2 and TRBJ1-1, with no clear D. In germline, CDR1 is SGHTA, CDR2 FQGNSA. The CDR3 runs to 14 residues. V was clipped by 2 bases and J by 5 bases, with 12 bases between them. This CDR3 reads CASSLFSTGTEAFF. The CDR3 DNA sequence: TGTGCCAGCAGCTTATTTTCGACTGGGACTGAAGCTTTCTTT. Based on the CDR3 plus reference TRBV7-2 and TRBJ1-1, the full variable domain is GAGVSQSPSNKVTEKGKDVELRCDPISGHTALYWYRQSLGQGLEFLIYFQGNSAPDKSGLPSDRFSAERTGGSVSTLTIQRTQQEDSAVYLCASSLFSTGTEAFFGQGTRLTVV.

This clonotype showed up just a few times. For the CDR3, the DNA is TGCGCCAGCAGTTTAACTGGGGACTGGAGGACGCCAGATACGCAGTATTTT. Residues: CASSLTGDWRTPDTQYF. The chain couples TRBV4-3 to TRBJ2-3, with D possibly being TRBD2 (6 bases). CDR1 and CDR2 (germline): LGHNA, YSLEER. CDR3 size: 17 residues. V was pared by 6 bases and J by 4 bases, with 23 bases between.

The chain recombines TRBV20-1 with TRBJ2-1; D uncertain. This CDR3 has 15 amino acids. CDR1 DFQATT and CDR2 SNEGSKA come from the germline V gene (reference sequence). Deletions cut 4 bases from V and 0 bases from J, with 13 bases between. The CDR3 sequence is CSATAVQGSYNEQFF. The CDR3 nucleotides are TGCAGTGCTACTGCGGTTCAAGGCTCCTACAATGAGCAGTTCTTC.

V usage is TRBV20-1 and J usage is TRBJ1-5; D call uncertain. Germline loops: CDR1 DFQATT, CDR2 SNEGSKA (reference sequence). This CDR3 contains 13 residues. Trimming left V 0 bases short and J 7 bases short, with 10 bases between. The CDR3 loop is CSARDQWNQPQHF. CDR3 in DNA: TGCAGTGCTAGAGATCAGTGGAACCAGCCCCAGCATTTT.

This chain joins TRBV5-6 and TRBJ2-7, with D possibly matching TRBD1 (5 bases). Gene TRBJ2-5 matches the end of the DNA better, so the J call may be wrong. The CDR3 totals 12 residues. Per germline, CDR1 SGHDT and CDR2 YYEEEE. The CDR3 protein is CASSQLQGTQYF. Written as DNA, the CDR3 is TGTGCCAGCAGCCAACTTCAGGGGACCCAGTACTTC.

This clonotype was seen only a few times. The chain combines TRBV18 with TRBJ1-6; D is uncertain. Germline values: CDR1 KGHSH, CDR2 LQKENI. The CDR3 loop spans 17 amino acids. V shed 5 bases and J shed 0 bases, with 14 bases lying between them. CDR3 in amino acids: CASSSPGLSSYNSPLHF. The CDR3 nucleotides read TGTGCCAGCTCATCTCCGGGATTAAGCTCCTATAATTCACCCCTCCACTTT.

V is TRBV20-1 and J is TRBJ2-1; 7 bases are shared with TRBD1. V gave up 0 bases and J gave up 8 bases; unmatched junction bases: 10. CDR1 and CDR2 (germline): DFQATT, SNEGSKA (reference sequence). The CDR3 has 15 residues. CDR3 bases: TGCAGTGCTAGAGATTCGACAGGGTCTGGGGATGAGCAGTTCTTC. It encodes CSARDSTGSGDEQFF.

The rearrangement uses TRBV10-3 and TRBJ2-7; TRBD2 matches 12 bases. CDR1 ENHRY and CDR2 SYGVKD come from the germline V gene. The CDR3 is 16 amino acids. J gave up 3 bases and V 2 bases, and 5 bases lay outside the gene matches. CDR3 loop: CAISEGTSGPLYEQYF. CDR3 sequence (DNA): TGTGCCATCAGTGAGGGGACTAGCGGGCCCCTCTACGAGCAGTACTTC.

The J gene is TRBJ2-3, the V gene TRBV12-3 or TRBV12-4; D ambiguous. Between the trimmed V and J ends, which lost 6 bases and 10 bases, there was a span of 20 bases. The CDR3 contains 14 residues. Here the CDR3 DNA reads TGTGCCAGCAGCCGCACCTCCAAGCAGGATGCGCAGTATTTT. Encoded protein: CASSRTSKQDAQYF.

The gene calls are TRBV29-1 and TRBJ2-5; 12 nucleotides match TRBD2. Germline CDR1 SQVTM, CDR2 ANQGSEA. V lost 1 base to trimming and J lost 11 bases; unmatched junction nucleotides: 8. This CDR3 comprises 14 residues. Here the CDR3 reads CSVEGLAGVGEQYF. The CDR3 DNA reads as TGCAGCGTTGAAGGACTAGCGGGGGTTGGTGAGCAGTACTTC. The variable domain in full, with the rest retrieved from reference TRBV29-1 and TRBJ2-5, is SAVISQKPSRDICQRGTSLTIQCQVDSQVTMMFWYRQQPGQSLTLIATANQGSEATYESGFVIDKFPISRPNLTFSTLTVSNMSPEDSSIYLCSVEGLAGVGEQYFGPGTRLLVL.

In nucleotides, the CDR3 is TGTGCCAGCAGCTTCCAACAGGGGCTTCGGGAGACCCAGTACTTC. Protein: CASSFQQGLRETQYF. V and J are TRBV7-9 and TRBJ2-5; TRBD1 aligns across 7 bases. The CDR3 loop spans 15 amino acids. The germline V gene has CDR1 SEHNR and CDR2 FQNEAQ (reference sequence). Trimming removed 3 bases from V and 5 bases from J; junction bases left unmatched: 9.

The chain carries TRBV24-1 and TRBJ1-5; no clear D gene. The V gene lost 5 bases and the J gene lost 1 base, with 14 bases spanning the gap. There are 16 residues in the CDR3. The germline gives CDR1 KGHDR, CDR2 SFDVKD. Here the CDR3 DNA reads TGTGCCACCAGTGCTCTGGACCTGGCGAGCAATCAGCCCCAGCATTTT. Encoded protein: CATSALDLASNQPQHF.

This clonotype was detected a few times. The rearrangement uses TRBV5-1 and TRBJ1-1, with 10 bases lining up with TRBD1. This CDR3 region has 16 residues. V lost 2 bases to trimming and J lost 5 bases; unmatched junction nucleotides: 9. CDR1 and CDR2 (germline): SGHRS, YFSETQ. In nucleotides, the CDR3 is TGCGCCAGCAGCTTCGGGACAGGGGTTACAACGACTGAAGCTTTCTTT. This translates into CASSFGTGVTTTEAFF.

Only a few counts were recorded for this clonotype. The V gene is TRBV12-3 or TRBV12-4, the J gene TRBJ1-6, with unresolved D. Trimming removed 2 bases at V and 11 bases at J, with 10 bases between. The CDR3 spans 13 residues. The CDR3 reads CASSLSGNPPLHF. In DNA, the CDR3 is TGTGCCAGCAGTTTATCGGGGAATCCACCCCTCCACTTT.

The chain is built from TRBV6-5 and TRBJ1-5; TRBD1 is a possible D gene (6 bases). Germline V gives CDR1 MNHEY, CDR2 SVGAGI. This CDR3 contains 14 residues. The V end was cut by 2 bases, the J end by 4 bases, with 9 bases between. The CDR3 nucleotides read TGTGCCAGCAGTTACCAGGGGCTGAATCAGCCCCAGCATTTT. Amino acids: CASSYQGLNQPQHF.

There are a few counts of this clonotype. This rearrangement joins TRBV20-1 to TRBJ2-7, with D possibly being TRBD1 (5 bases). The CDR3 loop spans 13 amino acids. V was trimmed by 0 bases and J by 2 bases, leaving 8 bases between them. CDR1 is DFQATT and CDR2 is SNEGSKA in the germline V gene (reference sequence). CDR3: CSAREDRTYEQYF. CDR3 DNA: TGCAGTGCTAGAGAAGACAGAACCTACGAGCAGTACTTC.

This chain joins TRBV6-2 or TRBV6-3 and TRBJ2-7; unclear D gene. The CDR3 is made up of 13 amino acids. Germline CDR1 and CDR2: MNHEY and SVGEGT. Trimming left V 8 bases short and J 3 bases short, with 14 bases between. CDR3 coding DNA: TGTGCCAGCGTGGTCGGACCTCTCTACGAGCAGTACTTC. It is translated as CASVVGPLYEQYF.

With regard to this clonotype: The junction and the germline gene differ at one end; a read error may be behind it. The rearrangement joins TRBV5-4 to TRBJ1-2, with D perhaps matching TRBD1 (5 bases). The CDR3 consists of 14 residues. Germline V gene data show CDR1 as SGHNT and CDR2 as YYREEE (reference sequence). CDR3 in amino acids: CANSKGTASQSYTF. DNA for the CDR3: TGTGCCAACAGCAAGGGGACGGCTTCGCAAAGCTACACCTTC.

The CDR3 nucleotides read TGTGCCAGCAGTTGGAGACTAGCGGGAGGAGCTGACAATGAGCAGTACTTC. Translating it yields CASSWRLAGGADNEQYF. The chain joins TRBV6-6 to TRBJ2-7, with TRBD2 matching 13 bases. The germline gives CDR1 MNHNY, CDR2 SVGAGI (reference sequence). The CDR3 is made up of 17 amino acids. The V gene end was trimmed by 4 bases and the J gene end by 7 bases; junction bases not matched to a gene: 13.

V is TRBV4-3 and J is TRBJ2-6; a weak D match, TRBD1 (6 bases). The germline V gene encodes CDR1 LGHNA and CDR2 YSLEER. V lost 3 bases, J lost 1 base, and 16 bases lay in between. This CDR3 comprises 18 residues. CDR3 sequence (DNA): TGCGCCAGCAGCCAGGGGACACGGTGGTTGTCTGGGGCCAACGTCCTGACTTTC. Its protein is CASSQGTRWLSGANVLTF.

The J gene is TRBJ2-3, the V gene TRBV13, with 13 bases matching TRBD2. V lost 5 bases to trimming and J lost 5 bases; unmatched junction nucleotides: 4. The germline CDR1 and CDR2 sequences are PRHDT and FYEKMQ (reference sequence). The CDR3 has 15 amino acids. Written as DNA, the CDR3 is TGTGCCAGCAGCCATGGACTAGCGGGAGAAGATACGCAGTATTTT. It encodes CASSHGLAGEDTQYF. Combining the CDR3 with reference TRBV13 and TRBJ2-3 gives the whole variable domain AAGVIQSPRHLIKEKRETATLKCYPIPRHDTVYWYQQGPGQDPQFLISFYEKMQSDKGSIPDRFSAQQFSDYHSELNMSSLELGDSALYFCASSHGLAGEDTQYFGPGTRLTVL.